This T cell receptor beta chain derives from a study of T cell repertoires in cytomegalovirus infection. Turning to the study itself: Researchers turned to recently identified HLA-C-restricted CMV epitopes as well as well-studied HLA-B-restricted ones. In public TCR beta signatures, there were indications of both CMV infection and matching HLA type. Whole-study results and caveats: Carriage of CMV together with the relevant HLA was identifiable through cumulative public TCR beta family frequency. The ex vivo response showed dominance by HLA-C-restricted CMV-specific TCR beta clonotypes.

TCRdb ran MiXCR on the reads and lists one entry per CDR3 protein. The table includes about 700,000 distinct CDR3 sequences, around 30% detected once. Comment on this clonotype: Antigen specificity is unknown.

CDR1 and CDR2 (germline): MNHNS, SASEGT. The CDR3 loop spans 14 amino acids. The V end was cut by 2 bases, the J end by 6 bases, with 13 bases between. The TCR originated in a human donor in good health (CMV status not recorded). Some clones in this sample may be carry-over from other donors' samples. The sequencing here drew on cultured PBMCs, taken from culture after CMV antigen stimulation. This chain links TRBV6-1 with TRBJ1-1; perhaps TRBD1 as D (5 bases). The CDR3 region is CASSEWGPGAEAFF. As DNA, the CDR3 is TGTGCCAGCAGTGAATGGGGACCTGGGGCTGAAGCTTTCTTT.